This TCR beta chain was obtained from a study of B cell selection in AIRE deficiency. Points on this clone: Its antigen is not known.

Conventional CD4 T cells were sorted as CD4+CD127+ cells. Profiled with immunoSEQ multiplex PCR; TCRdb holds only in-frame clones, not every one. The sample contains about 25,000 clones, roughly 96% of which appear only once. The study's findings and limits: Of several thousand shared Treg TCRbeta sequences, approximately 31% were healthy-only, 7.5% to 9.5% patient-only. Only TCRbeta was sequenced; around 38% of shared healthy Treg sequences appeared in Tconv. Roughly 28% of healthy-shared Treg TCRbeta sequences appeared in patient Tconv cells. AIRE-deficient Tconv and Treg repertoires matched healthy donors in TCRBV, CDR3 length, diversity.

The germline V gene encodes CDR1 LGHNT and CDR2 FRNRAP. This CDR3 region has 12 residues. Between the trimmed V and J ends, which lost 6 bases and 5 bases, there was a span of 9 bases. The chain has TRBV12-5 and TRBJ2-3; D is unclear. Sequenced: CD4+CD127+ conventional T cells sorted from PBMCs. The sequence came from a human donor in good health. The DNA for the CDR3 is TGTGCTAGTGGGGGGTCCGTAGATACGCAGTATTTT. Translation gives CASGGSVDTQYF.